One and the same sample provided the 9 T cell receptor beta chains below, sequenced in a study of cytomegalovirus exposure and HLA in healthy donors. Use of 60 Vbeta and 13 Jbeta primers characterized the PCR. This table comes from immunoSEQ multiplex PCR, and its TCRdb copy is limited to in-frame clones, with some not included. Of around 150,000 clones in the sample, around 84% were seen once. The sequenced sample was PBMCs. These receptor sequences come from a man aged 18 to 29 in good health and CMV-seropositive.

The table lists this clone with a count of one. The DNA of the CDR3 is TGTGCCACCAGCCCGGGGAGCCCGAGCACTGAAGCTTTCTTT. Protein sequence: CATSPGSPSTEAFF. The chain carries TRBV15 and TRBJ1-1; D not certain. CDR1 and CDR2 from the germline V gene are LNHNV and YYDKDF (reference sequence). V was cut by 5 bases and J by 4 bases, with 14 bases left in between. CDR3 length: 14 residues.

V gene TRBV6-5 combines with J gene TRBJ2-2; maybe TRBD1 (5 bases). Trimming took 0 bases from V and 9 from J, leaving 11 bases between them. Germline CDR1 is MNHEY and CDR2 is SVGAGI. This CDR3 spans 14 amino acids. The CDR3 DNA is TGTGCCAGCAGTTACTCGCAGGGATGGAGGGAGCTGTTTTTT. It yields the protein CASSYSQGWRELFF.

The chain recombines TRBV5-6 with TRBJ2-1; D is possibly TRBD2 (7 bases). Germline values: CDR1 SGHDT, CDR2 YYEEEE. V shed 10 bases and J shed 2 bases, with 19 bases lying between them. This CDR3 comprises 15 residues. The CDR3: CASLGGGGAYNEQFF. The CDR3 DNA is TGTGCCTCACTAGGGGGGGGAGGTGCCTACAATGAGCAGTTCTTC.

The J gene is TRBJ2-7, the V gene TRBV10-1, with a possible D match to TRBD2 (6 bases). The ends were cut back, 3 bases at V and 3 bases at J, with 15 bases in the middle. CDR3 length equals 15 residues. Germline CDR1 reads WNHNN; CDR2 reads SYGVQD (reference sequence). The CDR3 DNA reads as TGCGCCAGCAGTGACTCCTCGGGGGACGTCTACGAGCAGTACTTC. Protein product: CASSDSSGDVYEQYF.

V usage is TRBV7-8 and J usage is TRBJ1-5; 7 bases map to TRBD1. The V gene's germline CDR1 is SGHVS and CDR2 FQNEAQ. V lost 5 bases, J lost 1 base, and 8 bases stayed unmatched. CDR3 length equals 16 residues. CDR3 amino acids: CASSLSTGWSNQPQHF. CDR3 nucleotides: TGTGCCAGCAGCCTCTCGACAGGGTGGAGCAATCAGCCCCAGCATTTT.

V is TRBV29-1 and J is TRBJ1-2; 7 bases align to TRBD1. The CDR3 runs to 13 residues. After removal of 4 bases from V and 2 bases from J, the junction contained 4 bases not matched to a gene. Germline V lookup: CDR1 SQVTM, CDR2 ANQGSEA. CDR3 loop: CSVVTGTNYGYTF. The CDR3 nucleotides are TGCAGCGTTGTGACAGGGACGAACTATGGCTACACCTTC. Together with reference TRBV29-1 and TRBJ1-2, the CDR3 gives the full variable domain: SAVISQKPSRDICQRGTSLTIQCQVDSQVTMMFWYRQQPGQSLTLIATANQGSEATYESGFVIDKFPISRPNLTFSTLTVSNMSPEDSSIYLCSVVTGTNYGYTFGSGTRLTVV.

In this sample, this clone turned up once. The chain uses TRBV5-1 and TRBJ2-7, with TRBD1 identical over 7 bases. The CDR3 loop spans 14 amino acids. J lost 5 bases, V lost 2 bases, and 7 bases had no gene match. CDR1 SGHRS and CDR2 YFSETQ come from the germline V gene. In nucleotides, the CDR3 is TGCGCCAGCAGCTTCGACAGGGTTGGCGACGAGCAGTACTTC. It specifies CASSFDRVGDEQYF.

The chain links TRBV18 to TRBJ2-2, with 7 bases that match TRBD1. The CDR3 runs 15 residues. The germline V gene has CDR1 KGHSH and CDR2 LQKENI. The junction had 6 bases not matched to a gene; V was cut back by 2 bases and J by 6 bases. In nucleotides, the CDR3 is TGTGCCAGCTCACCAACGTTGACAGGGTCCGGGGAGCTGTTTTTT. Translated, it gives CASSPTLTGSGELFF.

This chain connects TRBV7-8 to TRBJ2-3; 13 bases fit TRBD2. V lost 5 bases, J lost 10 bases, and 12 bases stayed unmatched. The CDR3 has 16 amino acids. Per the germline V gene, CDR1 is SGHVS and CDR2 is FQNEAQ. The CDR3 is CASSPLLAGGDLSQYF. The CDR3 coding sequence is TGTGCCAGCAGCCCCTTACTAGCGGGGGGGGATTTATCGCAGTATTTT. Full variable domain (remainder filled in from reference TRBV7-8 and TRBJ2-3): GAGVSQSPRYKVAKRGQDVALRCDPISGHVSLFWYQQALGQGPEFLTYFQNEAQLDKSGLPSDRFFAERPEGSVSTLKIQRTQQEDSAVYLCASSPLLAGGDLSQYFGPGTRLTVL.